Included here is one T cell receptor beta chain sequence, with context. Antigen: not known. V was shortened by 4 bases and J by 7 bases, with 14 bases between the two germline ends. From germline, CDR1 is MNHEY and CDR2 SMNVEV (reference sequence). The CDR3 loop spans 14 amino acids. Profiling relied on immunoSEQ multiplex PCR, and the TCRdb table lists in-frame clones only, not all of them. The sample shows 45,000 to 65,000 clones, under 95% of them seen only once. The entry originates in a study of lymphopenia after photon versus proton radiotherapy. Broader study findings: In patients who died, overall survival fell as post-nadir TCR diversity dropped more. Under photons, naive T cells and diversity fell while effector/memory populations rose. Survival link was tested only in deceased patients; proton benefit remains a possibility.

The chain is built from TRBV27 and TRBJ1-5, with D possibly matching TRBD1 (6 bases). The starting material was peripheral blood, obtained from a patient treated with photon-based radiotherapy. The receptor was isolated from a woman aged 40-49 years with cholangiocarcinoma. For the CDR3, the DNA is TGTGCCAGCAGTTCACAGGGCGTCGAGCAGCCCCAGCATTTT. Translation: CASSSQGVEQPQHF.